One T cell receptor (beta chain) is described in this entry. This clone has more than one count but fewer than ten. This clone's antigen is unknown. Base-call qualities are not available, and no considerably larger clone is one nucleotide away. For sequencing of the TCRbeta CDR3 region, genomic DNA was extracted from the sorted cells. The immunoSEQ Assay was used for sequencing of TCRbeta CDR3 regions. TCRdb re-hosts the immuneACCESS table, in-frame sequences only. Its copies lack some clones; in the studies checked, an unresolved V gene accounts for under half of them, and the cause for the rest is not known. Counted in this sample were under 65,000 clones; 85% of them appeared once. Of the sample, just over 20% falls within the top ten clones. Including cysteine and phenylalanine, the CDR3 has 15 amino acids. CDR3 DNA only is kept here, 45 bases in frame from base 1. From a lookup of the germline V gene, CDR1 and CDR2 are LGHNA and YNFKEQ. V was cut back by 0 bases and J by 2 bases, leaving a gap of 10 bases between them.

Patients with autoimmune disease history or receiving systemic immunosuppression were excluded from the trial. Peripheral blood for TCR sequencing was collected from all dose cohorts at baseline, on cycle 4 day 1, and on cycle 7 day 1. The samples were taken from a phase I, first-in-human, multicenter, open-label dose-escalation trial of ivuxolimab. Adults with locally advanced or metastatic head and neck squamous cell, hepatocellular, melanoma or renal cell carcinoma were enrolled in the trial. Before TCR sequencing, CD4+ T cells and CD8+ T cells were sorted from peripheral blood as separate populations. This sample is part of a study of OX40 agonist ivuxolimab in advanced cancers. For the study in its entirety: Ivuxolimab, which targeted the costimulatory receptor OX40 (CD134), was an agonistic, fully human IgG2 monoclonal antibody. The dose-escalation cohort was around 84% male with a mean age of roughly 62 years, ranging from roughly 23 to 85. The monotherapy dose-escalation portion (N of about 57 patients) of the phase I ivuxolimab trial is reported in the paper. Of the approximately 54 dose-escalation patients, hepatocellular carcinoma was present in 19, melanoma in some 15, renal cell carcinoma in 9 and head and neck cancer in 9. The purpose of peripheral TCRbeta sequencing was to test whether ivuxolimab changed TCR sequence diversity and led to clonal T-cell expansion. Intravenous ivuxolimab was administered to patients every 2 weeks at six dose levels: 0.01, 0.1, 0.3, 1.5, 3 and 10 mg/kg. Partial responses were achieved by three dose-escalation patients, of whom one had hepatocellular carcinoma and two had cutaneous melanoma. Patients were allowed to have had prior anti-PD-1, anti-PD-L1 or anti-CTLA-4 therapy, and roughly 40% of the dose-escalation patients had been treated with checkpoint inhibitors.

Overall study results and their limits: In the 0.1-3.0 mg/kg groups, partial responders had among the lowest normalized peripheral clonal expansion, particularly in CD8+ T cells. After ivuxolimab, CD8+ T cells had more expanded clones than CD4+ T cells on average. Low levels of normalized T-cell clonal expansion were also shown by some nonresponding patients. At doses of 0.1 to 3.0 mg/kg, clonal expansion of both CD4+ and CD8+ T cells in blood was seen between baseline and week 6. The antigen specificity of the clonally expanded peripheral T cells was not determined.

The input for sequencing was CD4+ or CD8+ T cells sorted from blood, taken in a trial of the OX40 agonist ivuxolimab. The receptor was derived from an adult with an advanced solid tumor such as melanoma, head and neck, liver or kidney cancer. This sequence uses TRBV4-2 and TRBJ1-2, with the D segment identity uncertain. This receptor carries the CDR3 CASSQEGDTNYGYTF. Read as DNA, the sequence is TGTGCCAGCAGCCAAGAAGGTGACACCAACTATGGCTACACCTTC.